The present T cell receptor (beta chain) was sequenced within a study of cytomegalovirus exposure and HLA in healthy donors. Regarding the study as a whole: What TCR beta sequences reportedly achieved was accurate prediction of HLA-A and HLA-B alleles in most subjects.

Turning to this clone: Its specificity is unknown.

In the PCR, 60 Vbeta and 13 Jbeta primers were used. Sequencing was performed with immunoSEQ multiplex PCR; in TCRdb, only in-frame clones are kept and a portion is missing. The sample carries 130,000 or so clones, roughly 79% recorded once. The sequenced sample was PBMCs. This sequence originates from a male donor in good health and CMV-seronegative.

DNA of the CDR3: TGTGCCAGCAGACCTAGCGGGGGGACCACAGATACGCAGTATTTT. Its protein product is CASRPSGGTTDTQYF. The chain joins TRBV6-1 to TRBJ2-3; 11 bases agree with TRBD2. V dropped 6 bases and J dropped 2; count of bases not matched to a gene: 4. This CDR3 is 15 amino acids long. CDR1 is MNHNS and CDR2 is SASEGT in the germline V gene.